This TCR beta chain was captured in a study of CD8+CD57+ T cells in acquired aplastic anemia. Germline CDR1 is LGHNA and CDR2 is YSLEER. The V gene lost 4 bases and the J gene lost 4 bases, with 11 bases spanning the gap. The CDR3 spans 13 residues. An expansion of CD8+CD57+ cells by flow cytometry had been shown in patients chosen for sequencing. The enrolled patients all had severe acquired aplastic anemia. By the time of blood sampling, patients had still received no therapy. The template used for profiling TCR beta VDJ and CDR3 was genomic DNA. TCRdb processed the reads anew with MiXCR; each CDR3 protein has one entry. This sample has around 430,000 distinct CDR3 sequences, with approximately 33% found just once. Ten or more counts support this clonotype.

Sequencing was performed on sorted CD4+, CD8+, or CD8+CD57+ T cells (not recorded which) from PBMCs. The chain is built from TRBV4-3 and TRBJ2-7; D gene uncertain. This receptor was obtained from a human donor with aplastic anemia. The CDR3 sequence: CASSLEQRYEQYF. CDR3 sequence (DNA): TGCGCCAGCAGCCTGGAACAACGATACGAGCAGTACTTC.